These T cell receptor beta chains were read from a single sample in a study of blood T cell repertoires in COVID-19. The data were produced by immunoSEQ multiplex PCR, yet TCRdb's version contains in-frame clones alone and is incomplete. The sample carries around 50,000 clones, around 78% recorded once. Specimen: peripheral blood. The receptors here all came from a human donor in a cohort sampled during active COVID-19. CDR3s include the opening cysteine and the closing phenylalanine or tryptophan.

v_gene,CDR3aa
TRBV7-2,CASSLDPGLSSLHF
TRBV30,CAWSVKKAGYTGELFF
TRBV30,CAWSEGSHTEAFF
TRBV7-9,CASSAGQGNSPLHF
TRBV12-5,CASGLEGQGYGYTF
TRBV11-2,CASSLQRRNEQFF
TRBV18,CASSPRTGENTEAFF
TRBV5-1,CASSLGTGGAGNTIYF
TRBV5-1,CASSLPGTGSGNTIYF
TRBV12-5,CASGKGANYEQFF
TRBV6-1,CASSEAGGEAFF
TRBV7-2,CASSLNLRPQHF
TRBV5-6,CASRAGHTGELFF
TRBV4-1,CASSPNRGGSYEQYF
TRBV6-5,CASGEWNEQFF
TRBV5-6,CASSLWGQLTGELFF
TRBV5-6,CASSRTGVGGYTF
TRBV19,CASPRPGKGTEAFF
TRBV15,CATSRDFRANTGELFF
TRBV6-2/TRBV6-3,CASSPLLAGGPDEQFF
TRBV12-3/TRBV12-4,CASSRRVNEQFF
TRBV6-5,CASSPQGDQPQHF
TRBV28,CASSPRRGGDTQYF
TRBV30,CAWSRVFAGELFF
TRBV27,CASSLGGFSAYEQYF
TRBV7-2,CASSPLGGGTIYF
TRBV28,CASSFIGAGFDGYTF
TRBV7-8,CASSLNRAFSGNTIYF
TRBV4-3,CASSRTPGYREQFF
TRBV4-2,CASSPGQGNNYGYTF
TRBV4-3,CASSQRQQYYNEQFF
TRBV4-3,CASSQVAGPPNEQYF
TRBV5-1,CASSLASTSGAFGEQFF
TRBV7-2,CASSSKRGNYNEQFF
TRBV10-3,CAISESGESIYEQYF
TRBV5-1,CASSWTGAGNTIYF
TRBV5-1,CASRTGTGNEKLFF
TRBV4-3,CASSQQAGQGPSRNSPLHF
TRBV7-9,CASSFDSVNGYTF
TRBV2,CASSEVADFSFYYTDTQYF
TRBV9,CATSPSSYNEQFF
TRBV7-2,CASSPGLGGIGEQYF
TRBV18,CASSRETGEANSPLHF
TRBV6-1,CASSEKAGEAEAFF
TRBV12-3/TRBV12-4,CASSHTRLVYF
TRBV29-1,CSVEPSTGPGANVLTF
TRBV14,CASSQDGHVEAFF
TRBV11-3,CASSPGLATGEQFF
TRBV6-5,CASSTRTGTNEKLFF
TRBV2,CASSQATNYGYTF